Each of the 21 T cell receptor beta chains below was sequenced from the same sample in a study of shared clonotypes between healthy human individuals. Assay used: immunoSEQ multiplex PCR; TCRdb lists only in-frame clones, some missing. The sample carries 780,000 or so clones, roughly 72% recorded once. The sequenced sample consisted of memory CD4+ T cells sorted from blood. Subset: CD45RA-negative fraction. The origin of the receptors is a woman aged 25 to 39 in good health.

The V gene is TRBV28, the J gene TRBJ2-7; D uncertain. Trimming took off 3 bases at V and 9 bases at J, with 12 bases between the two ends. The CDR3 is 12 residues long. Germline V lookup: CDR1 MDHEN, CDR2 SYDVKM. The CDR3 DNA reads TGTGCCAGCAGTTTCTCCCAGCGAGGGCAGTACTTC. It encodes CASSFSQRGQYF.

The rearrangement links TRBV5-4 to TRBJ2-5; 8 bases fit TRBD2. The CDR3 covers 15 residues. J was trimmed by 1 base and V by 4 bases; bases with no gene match: 6. The germline CDR1 and CDR2 sequences are SGHNT and YYREEE (reference sequence). In nucleotides, the CDR3 is TGTGCCAGCAGCCTCCCGGGAGGGCGCCAAGAGACCCAGTACTTC. This sequence encodes CASSLPGGRQETQYF.

The chain is built from TRBV6-5 and TRBJ1-1; D uncertain. The CDR3 is 13 residues long. The germline V gene encodes CDR1 MNHEY and CDR2 SVGAGI. Trimming pared 7 bases from V and 8 bases from J, leaving 17 bases between. As DNA, the CDR3 is TGTGCCAGCATGAAGGACCTATTACAAGAAGCTTTCTTT. This encodes CASMKDLLQEAFF.

Notes on this clone: This may stem from a read error, because a much larger clone lies one nucleotide away. The sample carries other DNA sequences with the same CDR3. The CDR3 is CASSLATDTQYF. DNA of the CDR3: TGTGCCAGCAGCTTAGCGACAGATACGCAGTATTTT. This chain uses TRBV5-4 with TRBJ2-3; D not certain. This CDR3 has 12 residues. The ends were cut back, 2 bases at V and 3 bases at J, with 4 bases in the middle. CDR1 SGHNT and CDR2 YYREEE come from the germline V gene (reference sequence).

The CDR3 DNA reads TGTGCCAGCTCACCCTCGGTCGGCTCCTACAATGAGCAGTTCTTC. Translated, it gives CASSPSVGSYNEQFF. This sequence joins TRBV18 and TRBJ2-1; D call uncertain. V was trimmed by 3 bases and J by 0 bases, leaving 9 bases between them. CDR3 length: 15 residues. Looked up from germline, CDR1 is KGHSH and CDR2 is LQKENI.

In the case of this clone: A much more abundant neighbour one base away suggests this may be a read error. The J gene is TRBJ1-5, the V gene TRBV27, with D unresolved. V was cut by 2 bases and J by 0 bases, with 8 bases left in between. Per the germline V gene, CDR1 is MNHEY and CDR2 is SMNVEV (reference sequence). CDR3 length: 15 residues. The CDR3 DNA reads as TGTGCCAGCAGTTTACTGGGATATAGCAATCAGCCCCAGCATTTT. Translated: CASSLLGYSNQPQHF.

The chain recombines TRBV5-1 with TRBJ1-3; 7 nucleotides line up with TRBD1. The V gene's germline CDR1 is SGHRS and CDR2 YFSETQ. The trim removed 6 bases at V and 2 bases at J, leaving 5 bases unmatched. CDR3 size: 14 residues. The CDR3: CASNEQGPGNTIYF. CDR3 in DNA: TGCGCCAGCAATGAACAGGGGCCTGGAAACACCATATATTTT.

Turning to this clone: Other DNA sequences in this sample translate to the same CDR3. The chain is built from TRBV18 and TRBJ1-2; tentative D call: TRBD1 (6 bases). The CDR3 is 13 amino acids. In germline, CDR1 is KGHSH, CDR2 LQKENI. V was cut by 3 bases and J by 4 bases, with 9 bases left in between. The CDR3 sequence is CASSPTGPYGYTF. DNA for the CDR3: TGTGCCAGCTCACCGACAGGACCCTATGGCTACACCTTC.

On this clone: This may stem from a read error, because a much larger clone lies one nucleotide away. V and J are TRBV13 and TRBJ1-1; D not resolved. Trimming took off 5 bases at V and 1 base at J, with 8 bases between the two ends. In germline, CDR1 is PRHDT, CDR2 FYEKMQ (reference sequence). CDR3 length: 13 amino acids. CDR3 sequence reads: CASSRKGNTEAFF. The CDR3 DNA reads TGTGCCAGCAGCCGCAAGGGGAACACTGAAGCTTTCTTT.

This clone appeared a few times. V is TRBV2 and J is TRBJ1-4, with a weak D call TRBD1 (5 bases). The CDR3 is made up of 13 amino acids. V gave up 5 bases and J gave up 5 bases, with 9 bases separating them. Germline assignment: CDR1 SNHLY and CDR2 FYNNEI. The CDR3, as DNA: TGTGCCAGCAGTTGGGACTCAAATGAAAAACTGTTTTTT. Its protein is CASSWDSNEKLFF.

The rearrangement joins TRBV11-1 to TRBJ2-5, with 11 positions matching TRBD2. This CDR3 region has 16 residues. The J segment lost 0 bases and the V segment lost 8 bases, leaving 8 bases of the junction unmatched. Germline V lookup: CDR1 SGHAT, CDR2 FQDESV (reference sequence). CDR3 sequence: CASGGPSGRYQETQYF. Here the CDR3 DNA reads TGTGCCAGCGGAGGACCTAGCGGGAGGTACCAAGAGACCCAGTACTTC. The full variable domain, rest sourced from reference TRBV11-1 and TRBJ2-5, is EAEVAQSPRYKITEKSQAVAFWCDPISGHATLYWYRQILGQGPELLVQFQDESVVDDSQLPKDRFSAERLKGVDSTLKIQPAELGDSAMYLCASGGPSGRYQETQYFGPGTRLLVL.

The chain employs TRBV9 and TRBJ1-3; weak D call: TRBD1 (6 bases). This CDR3 comprises 15 residues. Germline lookup yields CDR1 SGDLS and CDR2 YYNGEE. V gave up 3 bases and J gave up 2 bases, with 12 bases separating them. The CDR3 DNA sequence: TGTGCCAGCAGCGCGGGAGGGGGTCCTGGAAACACCATATATTTT. Protein: CASSAGGGPGNTIYF.

The genes are TRBV9 and TRBJ1-1; TRBD1 matches 8 bases. The germline V gene has CDR1 SGDLS and CDR2 YYNGEE. The CDR3 length is 15 residues. The V segment lost 3 bases and the J segment 2 bases; nucleotides outside the gene matches: 6. DNA of the CDR3: TGTGCCAGCAGCGATACAGGGGGAGGCAACACTGAAGCTTTCTTT. Translating it yields CASSDTGGGNTEAFF. Variable domain in full (rest from reference TRBV9 and TRBJ1-1): DSGVTQTPKHLITATGQRVTLRCSPRSGDLSVYWYQQSLDQGLQFLIQYYNGEERAKGNILERFSAQQFPDLHSELNLSSLELGDSALYFCASSDTGGGNTEAFFGQGTRLTVV.

V gene TRBV6-5 combines with J gene TRBJ1-2, with D unresolved. With 8 bases removed from V and 0 bases from J, the gap between germline ends came to 7 bases. The V gene's germline CDR1 is MNHEY and CDR2 SVGAGI. CDR3 length: 12 amino acids. The DNA of the CDR3 is TGTGCCAGCGTTGGAGCTAACTATGGCTACACCTTC. This gives the protein CASVGANYGYTF.

V and J are TRBV29-1 and TRBJ1-4, with 10 bases matching TRBD1. The CDR3 is made up of 15 amino acids. Germline CDR1 and CDR2: SQVTM and ANQGSEA. J was trimmed by 7 bases and V by 7 bases; bases with no gene match: 12. CDR3 protein: CSANSGGTGVEKLFF. CDR3 coding DNA: TGCAGCGCTAACTCGGGCGGGACAGGGGTTGAAAAACTGTTTTTT.

The rearrangement links TRBV2 to TRBJ2-5; the D gene could be TRBD1 or TRBD2 (5 bases each). CDR1 is SNHLY, CDR2 FYNNEI, per germline. Trimming shortened V by 6 bases and J by 7 bases, and 15 bases separated the two germline ends. The CDR3 loop spans 13 amino acids. For the CDR3, the DNA is TGTGCCAGCAGAGGGGAAGAGGGGTGGACCCAGTACTTC. Translating it yields CASRGEEGWTQYF.

This rearrangement joins TRBV5-4 to TRBJ1-1; no clear D. Trimming took off 0 bases at V and 6 bases at J, with 9 bases between the two ends. Germline lookup yields CDR1 SGHNT and CDR2 YYREEE (reference sequence). This CDR3 comprises 13 residues. The CDR3 DNA follows: TGTGCCAGCAGCTTGGACAGACGCGCTGAAGCTTTCTTT. Its translation: CASSLDRRAEAFF. Variable domain in full (rest from reference TRBV5-4 and TRBJ1-1): ETGVTQSPTHLIKTRGQQVTLRCSSQSGHNTVSWYQQALGQGPQFIFQYYREEENGRGNFPPRFSGLQFPNYSSELNVNALELDDSALYLCASSLDRRAEAFFGQGTRLTVV.

This clone was picked up a small number of times. V gene TRBV6-9 combines with J gene TRBJ2-1, with D uncertain. The CDR3 runs 8 residues. CDR1 and CDR2 (germline): MNHGY, SVAAGI. Deletions cut 10 bases from V and 12 bases from J, with 7 bases between. CDR3 protein: CATPVQFF. The CDR3 DNA sequence: TGTGCCACCCCTGTGCAGTTCTTC.

This clone was seen a few times. The CDR3 DNA sequence: TGTGCCAGCAGTGCTGGGGGACTGCACAATGAGCAGTTCTTC. Translation gives CASSAGGLHNEQFF. The rearrangement joins TRBV2 to TRBJ2-1; D is perhaps TRBD2 (6 bases). CDR1 SNHLY and CDR2 FYNNEI come from the germline V gene. The CDR3 consists of 14 residues. Between the trimmed V and J ends, which lost 4 bases and 5 bases, there was a span of 12 bases.

The chain uses TRBV2 and TRBJ2-5; weak D call: TRBD1 (5 bases). This CDR3 comprises 13 residues. Germline CDR1 reads SNHLY; CDR2 reads FYNNEI. The V end lost 7 bases, the J end lost 2 bases, and 11 bases lay between the germline ends. The CDR3 loop is CASNWQGQETQYF. The CDR3 DNA reads TGTGCCAGCAATTGGCAGGGACAAGAGACCCAGTACTTC.

V and J are TRBV28 and TRBJ2-2; TRBD2 agrees at 9 bases. V shed 4 bases and J 6 bases; nucleotides not matched to a gene: 6. CDR1 and CDR2 (germline): MDHEN, SYDVKM. CDR3 size: 15 residues. CDR3 protein: CASSSSGAGPGELFF. The CDR3 nucleotides read TGTGCCAGCAGTTCTAGCGGGGCGGGCCCCGGGGAGCTGTTTTTT.